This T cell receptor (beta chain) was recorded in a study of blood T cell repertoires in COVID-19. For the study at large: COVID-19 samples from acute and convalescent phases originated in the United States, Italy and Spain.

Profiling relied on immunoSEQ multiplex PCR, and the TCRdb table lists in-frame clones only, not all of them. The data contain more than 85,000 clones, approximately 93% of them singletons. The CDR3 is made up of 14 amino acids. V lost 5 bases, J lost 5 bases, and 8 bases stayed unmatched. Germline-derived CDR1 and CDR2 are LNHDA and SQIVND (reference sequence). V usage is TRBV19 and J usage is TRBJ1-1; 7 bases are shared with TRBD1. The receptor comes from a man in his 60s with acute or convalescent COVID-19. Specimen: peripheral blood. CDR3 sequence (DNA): TGTGCCAGTAGTTCGCAGGGGGTGGCGACTGAAGCTTTCTTT. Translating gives CASSSQGVATEAFF.